This TCR beta chain appears in the sequencing data of a study of blood T cell repertoires in COVID-19. V lost 6 bases and J lost 7, with 7 bases in between. This CDR3 has 11 amino acids. CDR1 LNHDA and CDR2 SQIVND come from the germline V gene (reference sequence). This table comes from immunoSEQ multiplex PCR, and its TCRdb copy is limited to in-frame clones, with some not included. This table has 250,000 or so clones, roughly 91% appearing once. Specimen: peripheral blood. The chain combines TRBV19 with TRBJ2-1; D gene unclear. This receptor was obtained from a woman in her forties who had recovered from COVID-19. CDR3 sequence: CASSPRNEQFF. As DNA, the CDR3 is TGTGCCAGTAGCCCCAGGAATGAGCAGTTCTTC.